In its sample, the clone carrying this T cell receptor beta chain was seen many times. Its antigen is unidentified. The library attached unique molecular identifiers to individual cDNA molecules. TCRdb reanalysed the RACE reads using MiXCR and keeps one entry per CDR3 protein. The sample holds 380,000 or so distinct CDR3 sequences, 4.8% seen once. As to time point: patch test 1, 2 weeks after DPC sensitization. Treatment noted: therapeutic diphenylcyclopropenone sensitization with weekly scalp DPC. Donors were 18 to 70-year-old alopecia patients suitable for DPC. Germline V gene data show CDR1 as MNHEY and CDR2 as SVGAGI. The CDR3 covers 14 residues. V dropped 4 bases and J dropped 4; count of bases not matched to a gene: 6. The sample belongs to a study of human T cells and chemical hapten exposure. Study conclusions and caveats: Relative to controls, expanded TCRs formed significantly more large CDR3 similarity clusters.

This receptor was obtained from a woman aged 45-65 years with alopecia areata. Some clones in this sample may be carry-over from other donors' samples. The rearrangement uses TRBV6-5 and TRBJ1-1; 7 nucleotides align to TRBD1. The sequencing used whole blood, collected in connection with sensitization to the hapten diphenylcyclopropenone (DPC). The CDR3 loop is CASSWDAGGTEAFF. The CDR3 DNA reads TGTGCCAGCAGTTGGGATGCAGGGGGCACTGAAGCTTTCTTT.